This T cell receptor beta chain was obtained from a study of blood T cells in healthy people across ages. The CDR3 loop spans 18 amino acids. V lost 4 bases to trimming and J lost 1 base; unmatched junction nucleotides: 13. Germline V gene sequence: CDR1 MNHNS, CDR2 SASEGT. Alongside a J-beta primer mix, a sample-barcoded 5' primer served in a second PCR lasting 7 to 11 cycles. Each cDNA molecule received a tag from a template-switch adaptor that had 12 random nucleotides. From the 5' RACE reads, TCRdb called clonotypes with MiXCR, one entry per CDR3 protein. The table includes about 940,000 distinct CDR3 sequences, 45% to 50% detected once.

The TCR sequence derives from a man aged 30 to 45 in good health. The sequenced material came from blood. This chain links TRBV6-1 with TRBJ1-1; 9 bases line up with TRBD1. DNA of the CDR3: TGTGCCAGCAGTGGCCGACAGGGGGTCAGGCTTACGAACACTGAAGCTTTCTTT. Its translation is CASSGRQGVRLTNTEAFF.